These 25 T cell receptor beta chains came from one sample sequenced in a study of cytomegalovirus exposure and HLA in healthy donors. Amplification used 60 Vbeta primers and 13 Jbeta primers. Libraries were prepared by immunoSEQ multiplex PCR; TCRdb keeps only in-frame clonotypes and omits some of them. The table has around 150,000 clones, roughly 63% seen once. The specimen sequenced was PBMCs. These receptors all come from a woman between 55 and 75 years old in good health and CMV-seropositive.

The CDR3 DNA follows: TGCGCCAGCAGCTTGAGGCCGGGGGTCTCCTACGAGCAGTACTTC. Translation: CASSLRPGVSYEQYF. The genes are TRBV5-1 and TRBJ2-7; D possibly corresponds to TRBD2 (6 bases). V was trimmed by 1 base and J by 0 bases, leaving 11 bases between them. Per germline, CDR1 SGHRS and CDR2 YFSETQ. The CDR3 is made up of 15 amino acids.

This sequence joins TRBV30 and TRBJ2-7; 7 bases are a match to TRBD2. With V trimmed by 0 bases and J by 4 bases, 3 bases remained unmatched. The CDR3 consists of 13 residues. In germline, CDR1 is GTSNPN, CDR2 SVGIG (reference sequence). This chain's CDR3 is CAWSVLGGYEQYF. The CDR3, as DNA: TGTGCCTGGAGTGTACTGGGGGGGTACGAGCAGTACTTC.

The chain couples TRBV7-2 to TRBJ2-7, with D unresolved. Trimming took off 2 bases at V and 3 bases at J, with 5 bases between the two ends. There are 12 residues in the CDR3. Germline CDR1 reads SGHTA; CDR2 reads FQGNSA. The CDR3 DNA reads as TGTGCCAGCAGCTTACAGGACTACGAGCAGTACTTC. Amino acid sequence: CASSLQDYEQYF.

In its sample, this clone was seen a few times. J is TRBJ2-2 and V is TRBV9, with a weak D call TRBD1 (6 bases). Germline CDR1 is SGDLS and CDR2 is YYNGEE. CDR3 size: 17 residues. V was cut by 4 bases and J by 3 bases, with 19 bases left in between. The CDR3 sequence is CASSNPIQGLDTGELFF. The CDR3 bases are TGTGCCAGCAGCAACCCCATTCAGGGGCTGGACACCGGGGAGCTGTTTTTT. The entire variable domain, with the rest obtained from reference TRBV9 and TRBJ2-2, is as follows: DSGVTQTPKHLITATGQRVTLRCSPRSGDLSVYWYQQSLDQGLQFLIQYYNGEERAKGNILERFSAQQFPDLHSELNLSSLELGDSALYFCASSNPIQGLDTGELFFGEGSRLTVL.

This chain joins TRBV20-1 and TRBJ1-1; D is undetermined. V was pared by 2 bases and J by 7 bases, with 8 bases between. Germline V gives CDR1 DFQATT, CDR2 SNEGSKA (reference sequence). The CDR3 has 11 residues. The CDR3 here is CSARRSREAFF. DNA of the CDR3: TGCAGTGCTAGAAGGAGCCGTGAAGCTTTCTTT.

This rearrangement joins TRBV19 to TRBJ2-5, with TRBD1 matching 8 bases. V lost 6 bases to trimming and J lost 4 bases; unmatched junction nucleotides: 10. Germline-derived CDR1 and CDR2 are LNHDA and SQIVND (reference sequence). CDR3 size: 15 residues. The CDR3 coding sequence is TGTGCCAGTAGCGATGACAGGGGATATGGAGAGACCCAGTACTTC. As protein: CASSDDRGYGETQYF.

The chain is built from TRBV28 and TRBJ1-1; the match to TRBD1 covers 9 bases. CDR1 MDHEN and CDR2 SYDVKM come from the germline V gene. With V trimmed by 10 bases and J by 7 bases, 10 bases remained unmatched. CDR3 size: 13 residues. The CDR3 protein is CATNLGQGNEAFF. The CDR3 DNA reads TGTGCCACCAACCTAGGACAGGGGAATGAAGCTTTCTTT.

The chain carries TRBV30 and TRBJ2-7; tentatively, D is TRBD2 (5 bases). The CDR3 loop spans 13 amino acids. V gave up 0 bases and J gave up 0 bases, with 6 bases separating them. CDR1 and CDR2 from the germline V gene are GTSNPN and SVGIG (reference sequence). CDR3 nucleotide sequence: TGTGCCTGGAGTGTTGGGAGCTCCTACGAGCAGTACTTC. It is translated as CAWSVGSSYEQYF.

The J gene is TRBJ1-1, the V gene TRBV28; 8 nucleotides line up with TRBD1. The germline V gene encodes CDR1 MDHEN and CDR2 SYDVKM. V shed 1 base, J shed 3 bases, and the junction held 10 bases outside the gene matches. The CDR3 spans 17 residues. The CDR3 region is CASSLYQTGAGDTEAFF. The CDR3 DNA follows: TGTGCCAGCAGTTTATACCAGACAGGGGCGGGGGACACTGAAGCTTTCTTT.

The gene calls are TRBV29-1 and TRBJ2-3; possible D gene TRBD2, 6 bases. Looked up from germline, CDR1 is SQVTM and CDR2 is ANQGSEA. The V gene lost 7 bases and the J gene lost 0 bases, with 14 bases spanning the gap. The length of the CDR3 is 14 residues. The CDR3 spells CSGGVLTSTDTQYF. CDR3 bases: TGCAGCGGGGGGGTCTTGACAAGCACAGATACGCAGTATTTT.

The V gene is TRBV5-1, the J gene TRBJ2-7; a weak D match, TRBD1 (6 bases). Germline values: CDR1 SGHRS, CDR2 YFSETQ. Trimming stripped 5 bases from V and 1 base from J, with 16 bases between. The CDR3 consists of 15 residues. The CDR3 loop reads CASSFKTGYSYEQYF. CDR3 DNA sequence: TGCGCCAGCAGTTTCAAAACAGGGTATTCCTACGAGCAGTACTTC.

This clone was detected only once. The V and J genes are TRBV15 and TRBJ2-5; 11 nucleotides line up with TRBD2. With V trimmed by 3 bases and J by 4 bases, 7 bases remained unmatched. This CDR3 has 16 amino acids. The germline gives CDR1 LNHNV, CDR2 YYDKDF (reference sequence). The CDR3 reads CATSRALAGAGETQYF. As DNA, the CDR3 is TGTGCCACCAGCAGGGCACTAGCGGGAGCGGGAGAGACCCAGTACTTC.

V usage is TRBV28 and J usage is TRBJ1-4, with D unclear. CDR3 length equals 14 residues. The V end lost 5 bases, the J end lost 6 bases, and 13 bases lay between the germline ends. Germline CDR1 reads MDHEN; CDR2 reads SYDVKM. Here the CDR3 reads CASSPMAPDEKLFF. CDR3 nucleotides: TGTGCCAGCAGTCCAATGGCCCCCGATGAAAAACTGTTTTTT.

The rearrangement links TRBV5-1 to TRBJ2-1, with TRBD2 matching over 9 bases. This CDR3 is built from 15 residues. The V segment lost 1 base and the J segment 4 bases; nucleotides outside the gene matches: 3. Germline V gene data show CDR1 as SGHRS and CDR2 as YFSETQ. The CDR3 spells CASSLTTSGYNEQFF. Here the CDR3 DNA reads TGCGCCAGCAGCTTGACCACTAGCGGGTACAATGAGCAGTTCTTC.

This clone was counted between two and nine times. The chain carries TRBV7-6 and TRBJ2-7, with D maybe TRBD2 (6 bases). CDR1 and CDR2 from the germline V gene are SGHVS and FNYEAQ. V dropped 0 bases and J dropped 2 bases, with 14 bases sitting between them. This CDR3 region has 16 residues. CDR3 nucleotides: TGTGCCAGCAGCTTAGCCGGCGGGGCAACGACCTACGAGCAGTACTTC. It encodes CASSLAGGATTYEQYF. The variable domain in full, with the rest retrieved from reference TRBV7-6 and TRBJ2-7, is GAGVSQSPRYKVTKRGQDVALRCDPISGHVSLYWYRQALGQGPEFLTYFNYEAQQDKSGLPNDRFSAERPEGSISTLTIQRTEQRDSAMYRCASSLAGGATTYEQYFGPGTRLTVT.

The chain combines TRBV4-3 with TRBJ1-1; 7 nucleotides agree with TRBD1. This CDR3 comprises 15 residues. The V gene's germline CDR1 is LGHNA and CDR2 YSLEER. V was pared by 5 bases and J by 5 bases, with 11 bases of the junction left unmatched. The CDR3 DNA reads as TGCGCCAGCAGCGAGGGGGCGTCATATGGGACTGAAGCTTTCTTT. Its protein is CASSEGASYGTEAFF.

The CDR3 region has the DNA TGTGCCAGCAGTGTCCGACAGGGAAGGGATGGCTACACCTTC. Translating gives CASSVRQGRDGYTF. The chain combines TRBV6-1 with TRBJ1-2, with 7 bases identical to TRBD1. The CDR3 runs 14 residues. The junction had 8 bases not matched to a gene; V was cut back by 4 bases and J by 6 bases. Germline-derived CDR1 and CDR2 are MNHNS and SASEGT.

This clone was recorded a few times. The V call is TRBV25-1, the J call TRBJ2-6; 9 nucleotides match TRBD1. Germline lookup yields CDR1 MGHDK and CDR2 SYGVNS. V gave up 9 bases and J gave up 0 bases; unmatched junction bases: 9. This CDR3 comprises 17 residues. For the CDR3, the DNA is TGTGCCAGACTGGGACAGGGAGATCCCTCTGGGGCCAACGTCCTGACTTTC. It is translated as CARLGQGDPSGANVLTF.

The gene calls are TRBV11-2 and TRBJ1-1, with a tentative D call TRBD1 (5 bases). The CDR3 contains 13 residues. Trimming stripped 3 bases from V and 4 bases from J, with 9 bases between. The V gene's germline CDR1 is SGHAT and CDR2 FQNNGV. In DNA, the CDR3 is TGTGCCAGCAGCTTCCGGGGGACCACTGAAGCTTTCTTT. This translates into CASSFRGTTEAFF.

The table lists this clone with a few counts. The chain is built from TRBV30 and TRBJ1-3; D is unresolved. This CDR3 contains 15 residues. With 4 bases removed from V and 0 bases from J, the gap between germline ends came to 13 bases. Germline-derived CDR1 and CDR2 are GTSNPN and SVGIG (reference sequence). The CDR3 DNA follows: TGTGCCTGGACCTACGACACGAACTCTGGAAACACCATATATTTT. Its translation: CAWTYDTNSGNTIYF.

The rearrangement joins TRBV28 to TRBJ2-1; TRBD2 matches 8 bases. V lost 6 bases to trimming and J lost 0 bases; unmatched junction nucleotides: 7. Germline lookup yields CDR1 MDHEN and CDR2 SYDVKM. This CDR3 has 16 residues. DNA of the CDR3: TGTGCCAGCAGCTCCCGACTAGCGAGCTCCTACAATGAGCAGTTCTTC. Translation gives CASSSRLASSYNEQFF. The whole variable domain, filled in from reference TRBV28 and TRBJ2-1, reads DVKVTQSSRYLVKRTGEKVFLECVQDMDHENMFWYRQDPGLGLRLIYFSYDVKMKEKGDIPEGYSVSREKKERFSLILESASTNQTSMYLCASSSRLASSYNEQFFGPGTRLTVL.

This clone was picked up a small number of times. The gene calls are TRBV28 and TRBJ2-7, with D perhaps matching TRBD2 (6 bases). The length of the CDR3 is 15 residues. V gave up 6 bases and J gave up 2 bases, with 17 bases separating them. CDR1 is MDHEN, CDR2 SYDVKM, per germline. The CDR3 loop is CASSLGGQRTYEQYF. The DNA for the CDR3 is TGTGCCAGCAGCCTAGGAGGGCAGCGAACCTACGAGCAGTACTTC.

V gene TRBV4-1 combines with J gene TRBJ1-2; tentative D call: TRBD1 (5 bases). V lost 1 base to trimming and J lost 7 bases, with 22 bases between them. CDR1 and CDR2 (germline): MGHRA, YSYEKL. This CDR3 comprises 17 residues. CDR3 DNA sequence: TGCGCCAGCAGCCAAGGGCGGCGGGGCACAGCCTCCGGTGGCTACACCTTC. Its translation is CASSQGRRGTASGGYTF.

In nucleotides, the CDR3 is TGTGCCACCAGCACGGGACAGGGAATAGCCAAAAACATTCAGTACTTC. This gives the protein CATSTGQGIAKNIQYF. The chain couples TRBV15 to TRBJ2-4; 9 nucleotides align to TRBD1. In germline, CDR1 is LNHNV, CDR2 YYDKDF (reference sequence). With 4 bases clipped from V and 0 bases from J, the junction kept 4 bases outside the gene matches. This CDR3 is 16 amino acids long.

Only a few counts were recorded for this clone. The V gene is TRBV18, the J gene TRBJ1-3; the D gene is possibly TRBD1 (5 bases). Looked up from germline, CDR1 is KGHSH and CDR2 is LQKENI. V lost 5 bases and J 3 bases, leaving 14 bases between the germline ends. CDR3 length equals 15 residues. CDR3 amino acids: CASSSELGVGNTIYF. CDR3 bases: TGTGCCAGCTCATCTGAATTAGGGGTTGGAAACACCATATATTTT.